The rows below give T cell receptor beta chains drawn from one sample of a study of blood T cell repertoires in COVID-19. Sequenced by immunoSEQ multiplex PCR; TCRdb stores in-frame clones only, minus some. The sample carries 150,000 to 200,000 clones, approximately 82% recorded once. The sample was peripheral blood. The receptors stem from a human donor with acute or convalescent COVID-19. The donor label of this sample is uncertain. Each CDR3 is given with its conserved first and last residue. A D gene is named only where the DNA matches it firmly. A row's size may be missing; if present it is once, few, many or a size class.

j_call clone_size d_call v_call cdr3_nt cdr3_aa
TRBJ1-2 once TRBD1 TRBV9 TGTGCCAGCAGCGTAGTGGGAGACAGGGGGCCCAAGTGGTATGGCTACACCTTC CASSVVGDRGPKWYGYTF
TRBJ1-1 . . TRBV30 TGTGCCTGGAGACCGCAGGGGAGTGGGTTTGGGGCTTTCTTT CAWRPQGSGFGAFF
TRBJ1-1 . . TRBV7-8 TGTGCCAGCAGCTTAGCGCAGGTCATGAACACTGAAGCTTTCTTT CASSLAQVMNTEAFF
TRBJ1-2 . . TRBV14 TGTGCCAGCAGCCAGCCCAGGTCCTACACCTTC CASSQPRSYTF
TRBJ1-1 few . TRBV9 TGTGCCAGCAGCGTAGGGGGAACGGGGGTGACTGAAGCTTTCTTT CASSVGGTGVTEAFF
TRBJ2-1 once TRBD2 TRBV18 TGTGCCAGCTCACTACTAGCGGGGCTTTACAATGAGCAGTTCTTC CASSLLAGLYNEQFF
TRBJ1-5 . . TRBV2 TGTGCCAGCAGTGAAGAACAGGGTTGGGGCAATCAGCCCCAGCATTTT CASSEEQGWGNQPQHF
TRBJ2-3 . . TRBV13 TGTGCCAGCAGCTATGGTAGCGGCTCGAATACGCAGTATTTT CASSYGSGSNTQYF
TRBJ2-7 few . TRBV6-1 TGTGCCAGCAGTGAAGCGCCTCCAGGGGTGGTCTACGAGCAGTACTTC CASSEAPPGVVYEQYF
TRBJ1-6 . . TRBV2 TGTGCCAGCAGTGAAATAGTAACCCTCAATTCACCCCTCCACTTT CASSEIVTLNSPLHF
TRBJ2-2 . TRBD2 TRBV5-4 TGTGCCAGCAGCTTGTCGGGTGGGGGACTAGCGGGAGTGACCGGGGAGCTGTTTTTT CASSLSGGGLAGVTGELFF
TRBJ2-2 once TRBD1 TRBV28 TGTGCCAGCAGTTTGTTAGGGGGACAGGGGGCATTCACCGGGGAGCTGTTTTTT CASSLLGGQGAFTGELFF
TRBJ1-3 . . TRBV7-9 TGTGCCAGCAGCTTAAGGGGGAGCTCTGGAAACACCATATATTTT CASSLRGSSGNTIYF
TRBJ2-1 . TRBD2 TRBV6-2/TRBV6-3 TGTGCCAGCAGTAACCTAATACTAGCGGGAGTTTCATATGAGCAGTTCTTC CASSNLILAGVSYEQFF
TRBJ1-6 . . TRBV5-1 TGCGCCAGCAGCTTGCGCCAGGGAAATAATTCACCCCTCCACTTT CASSLRQGNNSPLHF
TRBJ2-5 . TRBD1 TRBV27 TGTGCCAGCAGTCCCCGGGGGACAGGGGGCCGCGAGACCCAGTACTTC CASSPRGTGGRETQYF
TRBJ2-3 . TRBD2 TRBV24-1 TGTGCCACCAGTACGCGGGGGTCAAGTCGAACAGATACGCAGTATTTT CATSTRGSSRTDTQYF
TRBJ1-3 . . TRBV15 TGTGCCACCAGCAGAGATGGAAGGAGGGTCTCTGGAAACACCATATATTTT CATSRDGRRVSGNTIYF
TRBJ2-7 . TRBD1 TRBV5-1 TGCGCCAGCAGCTCCTTCGACAGGGGGGTCTACGAGCAGTACTTC CASSSFDRGVYEQYF
TRBJ1-5 . . TRBV30 TGTGCCTGGACCCCCGGGGGGGGAAGCAATCAGCCCCAGCATTTT CAWTPGGGSNQPQHF
TRBJ2-6 . . TRBV5-1 TGCGCCAGCAGCTTGGAGCCGTTCTCTGGGGCCAACGTCCTGACTTTC CASSLEPFSGANVLTF
TRBJ2-3 . . TRBV6-6 TGTGCCAGCAGTTACTCGAGGACAGGCACAGATACGCAGTATTTT CASSYSRTGTDTQYF
TRBJ1-3 . TRBD1 TRBV18 TGTGCCAGCTCTCCGGACAGGGTCCTCTCTGGAAACACCATATATTTT CASSPDRVLSGNTIYF
TRBJ2-4 . . TRBV5-1 TGCGCCAGCAGCTTGCAGTTCGGTGGCAGGGACATTCAGTACTTC CASSLQFGGRDIQYF
TRBJ2-5 once . TRBV15 TGTGCCACCAGCTCCGGAGCAGGGAAAGAGACCCAGTACTTC CATSSGAGKETQYF
TRBJ2-7 . . TRBV7-9 TGTGCCAGCAGCGTGGACAGCCTAGGGGTCTACGAGCAGTACTTC CASSVDSLGVYEQYF
TRBJ1-4 . TRBD1 TRBV5-4 TGTGCCAGCAGCTTACAGGGGGGCCCTAATGAAAAACTGTTTTTT CASSLQGGPNEKLFF
TRBJ2-5 few TRBD2 TRBV10-1 TGCGCCAGCAGGCCCCGGGTAGCGGGAAGCCAAGAGACCCAGTACTTC CASRPRVAGSQETQYF
TRBJ1-1 once . TRBV6-5 TGTGCCAGCAGTTACCCGGGGGGGGGAGAAAGGACTGAAGCTTTCTTT CASSYPGGGERTEAFF
TRBJ2-4 . . TRBV5-1 TGCGCCAGCAGCTTGGCACAGGGAAGCATGAAGTACTTC CASSLAQGSMKYF
TRBJ1-4 . . TRBV29-1 TGCAGCGCTACAGGGCCAGGAGTTGAAAAACTGTTTTTT CSATGPGVEKLFF
TRBJ2-7 . TRBD1 TRBV6-5 TGTGCCAGCAGGGGACAGTACTCCTACGAGCAGTACTTC CASRGQYSYEQYF
TRBJ1-5 . . TRBV27 TGTGCCAGCAGTCCGTCCGAATCCTGGGGTGGGGCGCAGCCCCAGCATTTT CASSPSESWGGAQPQHF
TRBJ1-2 . . TRBV27 TGTGCCAGCAGTCCTAGATCAGGGGTCTATGGCTACACCTTC CASSPRSGVYGYTF
TRBJ1-6 . . TRBV27 TGTGCCAGCAGCCTCGACAGCTCTGGGAATTCACCCCTCCACTTT CASSLDSSGNSPLHF
TRBJ1-6 . TRBD1 TRBV7-9 TGTGCCAGCAGCTTAAACAGGGGTTTCTATAATTCACCCCTCCACTTT CASSLNRGFYNSPLHF
TRBJ2-3 . TRBD2 TRBV5-1 TGCGCCAGCAGCTTGGGTTCTAGCGGGGGGCAAGATACGCAGTATTTT CASSLGSSGGQDTQYF
TRBJ1-6 . . TRBV5-1 TGCGCCAGCAGCTTGTTCGGCCGGGATTCACCCCTCCACTTT CASSLFGRDSPLHF
TRBJ2-1 once TRBD2 TRBV9 TGTGCCAGCAGCGTCGGACTAGCGGGATTCTATGAGCAGTTCTTC CASSVGLAGFYEQFF
TRBJ2-3 . . TRBV6-2/TRBV6-3 TGTGCCAGCAGTTACATTCCGGTGCGGCAGGGTACGAATACGCAGTATTTT CASSYIPVRQGTNTQYF
TRBJ1-4 . TRBD1 TRBV27 TGTGCCAGCAGCAGACGACAGGGGGCGGCTAATGAAAAACTGTTTTTT CASSRRQGAANEKLFF
TRBJ2-1 . . TRBV7-9 TGTGCCAGCAGCTCATCTGGGGGAGGTGGGGGCAATGAGCAGTTCTTC CASSSSGGGGGNEQFF
TRBJ1-4 . . TRBV29-1 TGCAGCGCGGGGGGCCCCACAAATGAAAAACTGTTTTTT CSAGGPTNEKLFF
TRBJ2-3 . TRBD1 TRBV19 TGTGCCAGTAGTAGCTCAGGGGGTAGGGATACGCAGTATTTT CASSSSGGRDTQYF
TRBJ2-3 . TRBD2 TRBV5-1 TGCGCCAGCAGCTTGGATCCGGGACTAGCGGGAGGGCCTAGCACAGATACGCAGTATTTT CASSLDPGLAGGPSTDTQYF
TRBJ2-3 . . TRBV7-3 TGTGCCAGCAGCTCGAGTGACAGAGTCCCGCAGTATTTT CASSSSDRVPQYF